This T cell receptor (beta chain) was obtained from a study of regulatory T cells in long-lasting Graves disease. The table lists this clonotype with many counts. Library construction for TCR beta used iRepertoire HTBI primers and Arm-PCR of CDR3 regions. TCRdb redid the calling of the multiplex PCR reads with MiXCR, one entry per CDR3 protein. Here the sample spans a few hundred thousand distinct CDR3 sequences, about 14% being singletons. Time point in this sample: newly diagnosed GD, antithyroid drugs for less than 3 months. After RNA was extracted from PBMCs, the TCR library was made from it. The same sample was also studied in work on T cells in Graves' hyperthyroidism and ophthalmopathy. That work contributes: Using the HTBI primer set, a first-round RT-PCR was run on the TCR CDR3.

Sequencing used peripheral blood mononuclear cells (PBMCs), obtained at new diagnosis, from a patient treated with antithyroid drugs. The sequence was collected from a woman in her forties or fifties with Graves disease.

CDR3 in amino acids: CSATPLEGGPLDTQYF. The CDR3 DNA sequence: TGCAGTGCTACCCCTCTAGAGGGAGGGCCATTAGATACGCAGTATTTT. The chain employs TRBV20-1 and TRBJ2-3; 7 bases agree with TRBD2. Germline V lookup: CDR1 DFQATT, CDR2 SNEGSKA (reference sequence). This CDR3 is built from 16 residues. With V trimmed by 4 bases and J by 5 bases, 15 bases remained unmatched.